This TCR beta chain was recovered during a study of T-cell memory formation after mild COVID-19. Looking at the study overall: Most TCR clusters belonged to a single donor.

V gave up 6 bases and J gave up 4 bases; unmatched junction bases: 5. CDR1 is SQVTM, CDR2 ANQGSEA, per germline. The CDR3 is 13 amino acids. On this clonotype itself: Antigen unknown.

General study points: Clones that contracted from day 15 to 85 were balanced CD4/CD8, while later expanders leaned CD4+.

TCRdb recomputed calls from the 5' RACE reads with MiXCR, one row per CDR3 protein. The table has some 300,000 distinct CDR3 sequences, roughly 21% seen once. The V call is TRBV29-1, the J call TRBJ1-2, with TRBD1 identical over 10 bases. This receptor was identified in a man aged 18 to 30 who had mild COVID-19 (a few samples of this study predate the infection). Cell type and time point are not known. Source material: PBMCs or a T cell subset sorted from them (not recorded which). The CDR3 is CSVAGTGVYGYTF. The DNA for the CDR3 is TGCAGCGTCGCTGGGACAGGGGTCTATGGCTACACCTTC.